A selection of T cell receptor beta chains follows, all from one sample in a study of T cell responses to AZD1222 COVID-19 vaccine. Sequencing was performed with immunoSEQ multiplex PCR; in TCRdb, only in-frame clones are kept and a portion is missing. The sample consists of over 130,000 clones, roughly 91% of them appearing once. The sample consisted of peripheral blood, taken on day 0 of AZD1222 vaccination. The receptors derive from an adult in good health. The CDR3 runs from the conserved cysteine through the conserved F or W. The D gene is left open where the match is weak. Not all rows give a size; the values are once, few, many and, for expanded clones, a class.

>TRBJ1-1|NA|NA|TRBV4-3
CASSQTSGGIGTEAFF
TGCGCCAGCAGCCAGACCTCGGGGGGAATCGGCACTGAAGCTTTCTTT
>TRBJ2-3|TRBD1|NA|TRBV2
CASRRDRDYTDTQYF
TGTGCCAGCAGGCGGGACAGGGACTACACAGATACGCAGTATTTT
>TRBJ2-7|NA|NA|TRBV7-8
CASSFSIPASYEQYF
TGTGCCAGCAGCTTCTCGATTCCTGCGTCCTACGAGCAGTACTTC
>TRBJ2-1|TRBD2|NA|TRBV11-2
CASSLDFGGTSLFF
TGTGCCAGCAGCTTGGATTTCGGGGGGACTAGCTTGTTCTTC
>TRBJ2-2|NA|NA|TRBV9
CASSPTLGGGTGELFF
TGTGCCAGCAGCCCAACTCTGGGAGGAGGCACCGGGGAGCTGTTTTTT
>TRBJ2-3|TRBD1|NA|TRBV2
CASSGDRYTDTQYF
TGTGCCAGCAGTGGGGACAGATATACAGATACGCAGTATTTT
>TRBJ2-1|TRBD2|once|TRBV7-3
CASSITSGKVRDNEQFF
TGTGCCAGCAGCATCACTAGCGGGAAGGTACGGGACAATGAGCAGTTCTTC
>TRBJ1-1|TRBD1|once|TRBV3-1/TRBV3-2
CASSQGDRGWRTEAFF
TGTGCCAGCAGCCAGGGGGACAGGGGATGGAGGACTGAAGCTTTCTTT
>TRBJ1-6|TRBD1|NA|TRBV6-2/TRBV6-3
CASSRGQGLYSPLHF
TGTGCCAGCAGTCGGGGACAGGGACTTTATTCACCCCTCCACTTT
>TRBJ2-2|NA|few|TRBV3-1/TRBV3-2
CASSPLGGLDTGELFF
TGTGCCAGCAGCCCCCTAGGGGGACTCGACACCGGGGAGCTGTTTTTT
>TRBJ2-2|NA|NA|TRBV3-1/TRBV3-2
CASSQDRLNTGELFF
TGTGCCAGCAGCCAAGATCGGTTAAACACCGGGGAGCTGTTTTTT
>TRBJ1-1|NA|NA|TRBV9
CASSVAGGGGEAFF
TGTGCCAGCAGCGTAGCGGGCGGAGGAGGAGAAGCTTTCTTT
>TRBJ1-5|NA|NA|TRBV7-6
CASGLPGEQPQHF
TGTGCCAGCGGTTTACCCGGGGAACAGCCCCAGCATTTT
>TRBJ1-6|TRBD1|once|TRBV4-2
CASSQEGTGDSPLHF
TGTGCCAGCAGCCAAGAGGGGACAGGGGATTCACCCCTCCACTTT
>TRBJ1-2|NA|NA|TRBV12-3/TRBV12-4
CASSRTPEGGYTF
TGTGCCAGCAGTAGAACCCCTGAGGGTGGCTACACCTTC
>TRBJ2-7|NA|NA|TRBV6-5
CASSYRRGHTYEQYF
TGTGCCAGCAGTTACCGGAGGGGGCATACCTACGAGCAGTACTTC
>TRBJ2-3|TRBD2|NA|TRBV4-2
CASSRTSGTDTDTQYF
TGTGCCAGCAGCCGAACTAGCGGGACAGACACAGATACGCAGTATTTT
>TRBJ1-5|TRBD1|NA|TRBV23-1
CATHRDRGRGNQPQHF
TGCGCCACCCACCGGGACAGGGGGCGAGGCAATCAGCCCCAGCATTTT
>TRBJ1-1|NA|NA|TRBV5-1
CASSPQTGVNTEAFF
TGCGCCAGCAGCCCCCAGACAGGAGTGAACACTGAAGCTTTCTTT
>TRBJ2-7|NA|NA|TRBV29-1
CSVGPRGPYEQYF
TGCAGCGTTGGGCCCCGGGGACCCTACGAGCAGTACTTC
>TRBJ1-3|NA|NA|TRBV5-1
CASSLATGVGKNTIYF
TGCGCCAGCAGCTTGGCCACGGGAGTCGGGAAAAACACCATATATTTT
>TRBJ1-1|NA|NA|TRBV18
CASSPFRELQGAIEAFF
TGTGCCAGCTCACCATTCCGTGAGCTCCAGGGTGCTATTGAAGCTTTCTTT
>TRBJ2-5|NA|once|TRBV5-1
CASRGLDWEETQYF
TGCGCCAGCAGGGGGCTGGATTGGGAAGAGACCCAGTACTTC
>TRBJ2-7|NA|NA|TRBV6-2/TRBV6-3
CASSLQATGHEQYF
TGTGCCAGCAGTTTACAGGCCACAGGACACGAGCAGTACTTC
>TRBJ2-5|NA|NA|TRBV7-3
CASSGGTGETQYF
TGTGCCAGCAGCGGGGGCACAGGGGAGACCCAGTACTTC
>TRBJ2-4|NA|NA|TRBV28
CASSLNGGWTGDIQYF
TGTGCCAGCAGTTTAAATGGGGGTTGGACCGGTGACATTCAGTACTTC
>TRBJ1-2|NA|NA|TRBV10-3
CAIRSPGFQIPHGYTF
TGTGCCATCAGGTCTCCGGGATTTCAGATACCCCACGGCTACACCTTC
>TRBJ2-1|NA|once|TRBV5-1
CASSLGENEQFF
TGCGCCAGCAGCTTAGGAGAGAATGAGCAGTTCTTC
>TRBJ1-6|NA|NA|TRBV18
CASSPQEGNSPLHF
TGTGCCAGCTCACCACAGGAAGGCAATTCACCCCTCCACTTT
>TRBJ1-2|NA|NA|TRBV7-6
CASSWDGTSSGYTF
TGTGCCAGCAGCTGGGACGGGACCTCCTCTGGCTACACCTTC
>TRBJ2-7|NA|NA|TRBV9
CASSGTGVGEQYF
TGTGCCAGCAGCGGGACCGGGGTTGGGGAGCAGTACTTC
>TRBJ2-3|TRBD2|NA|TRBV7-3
CASSWTSADTQYF
TGTGCCAGCAGCTGGACTAGCGCAGATACGCAGTATTTT
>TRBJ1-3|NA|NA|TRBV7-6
CASSLGSTSASGNTIYF
TGTGCCAGCAGCTTAGGATCTACTTCGGCCTCTGGAAACACCATATATTTT
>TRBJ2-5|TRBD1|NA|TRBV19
CASKTGTGDQETQYF
TGTGCCAGTAAAACCGGGACAGGGGACCAAGAGACCCAGTACTTC
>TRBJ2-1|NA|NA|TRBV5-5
CASSLSNNEQFF
TGTGCCAGCAGCCTAAGCAACAATGAGCAGTTCTTC
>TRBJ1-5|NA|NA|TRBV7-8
CASSPLRGVQPQHF
TGTGCCAGCAGCCCTTTACGCGGGGTTCAGCCCCAGCATTTT
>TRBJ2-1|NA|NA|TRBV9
CASSVQGNEQFF
TGTGCCAGCAGCGTACAGGGCAATGAGCAGTTCTTC
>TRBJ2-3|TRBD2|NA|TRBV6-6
CATGTSGATDTQYF
TGTGCCACCGGGACTAGCGGGGCTACAGATACGCAGTATTTT
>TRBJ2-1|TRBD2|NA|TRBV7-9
CASSLFPERGGNEQFF
TGTGCCAGCAGCTTATTCCCTGAGCGGGGGGGCAATGAGCAGTTCTTC
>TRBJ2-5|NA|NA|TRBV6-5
CASSSGLAQETQYF
TGTGCCAGCAGTTCGGGGCTAGCCCAAGAGACCCAGTACTTC
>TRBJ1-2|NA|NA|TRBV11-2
CASSLVVNYGYTF
TGTGCCAGCAGCTTAGTGGTTAACTATGGCTACACCTTC
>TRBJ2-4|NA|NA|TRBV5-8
CASSFITGIISKNIQYF
TGTGCCAGCAGCTTTATCACCGGGATTATTTCCAAAAACATTCAGTACTTC
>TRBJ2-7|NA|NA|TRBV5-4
CASSGGASYEQYF
TGTGCCAGCAGCGGAGGGGCCTCCTACGAGCAGTACTTC
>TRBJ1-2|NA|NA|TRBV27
CASSLSWGNYGYTF
TGTGCCAGCAGTTTATCTTGGGGGAACTATGGCTACACCTTC
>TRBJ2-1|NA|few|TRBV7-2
CASSLVSGKPIKEQFF
TGTGCCAGCAGCTTAGTGTCCGGGAAACCGATAAAGGAGCAGTTCTTC
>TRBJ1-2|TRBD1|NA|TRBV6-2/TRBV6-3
CASSGAGTGSNYGYTF
TGTGCCAGCAGTGGGGCCGGGACAGGATCTAACTATGGCTACACCTTC
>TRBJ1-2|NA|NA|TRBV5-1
CASSLQNYGYTF
TGCGCCAGCAGCTTACAAAACTATGGCTACACCTTC
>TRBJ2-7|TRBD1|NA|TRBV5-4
CASSLVGRDSYEQYF
TGTGCCAGCAGCTTGGTGGGTCGGGACAGCTACGAGCAGTACTTC
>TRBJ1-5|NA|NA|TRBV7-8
CASSSQGNQPQHF
TGTGCCAGCAGCTCTCAGGGTAATCAGCCCCAGCATTTT
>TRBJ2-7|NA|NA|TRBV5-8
CASSPDEGRTYEQYF
TGTGCCAGCAGCCCTGACGAGGGACGAACCTACGAGCAGTACTTC
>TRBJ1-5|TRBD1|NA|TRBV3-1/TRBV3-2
CASSQGDRGNQPQHF
TGTGCCAGCAGCCAAGGTGACAGGGGAAATCAGCCCCAGCATTTT